This passage covers 19 T cell receptor beta chains from one sample sequenced in a study of T-cell memory formation after mild COVID-19. Each CDR3 protein gets one entry after TCRdb re-called the 5' RACE reads with MiXCR. The sample shows over 150,000 distinct CDR3 sequences, about 20% of them seen only once. The sequenced material came from PBMCs or a T cell subset sorted from them (not recorded which). Source of these receptors: an adult woman who had mild COVID-19 (a few samples of this study predate the infection). Cell type and time point are not known.

This clonotype was counted at least ten times. The rearrangement uses TRBV7-9 and TRBJ2-6, with D tentatively TRBD1 or TRBD2 (5 bases each). Germline CDR1 is SEHNR and CDR2 is FQNEAQ (reference sequence). The CDR3 has 15 residues. Trimming took 4 bases from V and 2 from J, leaving 9 bases between them. The CDR3 loop is CASSWDGAGANVLTF. The CDR3 DNA follows: TGTGCCAGCAGCTGGGACGGTGCTGGGGCCAACGTCCTGACTTTC. The variable domain in full, with the rest retrieved from reference TRBV7-9 and TRBJ2-6, is DTGVSQNPRHKITKRGQNVTFRCDPISEHNRLYWYRQTLGQGPEFLTYFQNEAQLEKSRLLSDRFSAERPKGSFSTLEIQRTEQGDSAMYLCASSWDGAGANVLTFGAGSRLTVL.

Only a few counts were recorded for this clonotype. The chain couples TRBV11-2 to TRBJ2-5, with 11 bases fitting TRBD1. Germline V gene data show CDR1 as SGHAT and CDR2 as FQNNGV. There are 15 residues in the CDR3. The V gene end was trimmed by 4 bases and the J gene end by 5 bases; junction bases not matched to a gene: 6. The CDR3 reads CASSSGQGAYETQYF. CDR3 coding DNA: TGTGCCAGCAGCTCTGGACAGGGGGCTTATGAGACCCAGTACTTC.

V is TRBV12-3 or TRBV12-4 and J is TRBJ2-7; 15 positions agree with TRBD2. The CDR3 has 16 amino acids. V was pared by 5 bases and J by 2 bases, with 4 bases of the junction left unmatched. CDR3 nucleotides: TGTGCCAGCAGTCCAGGACTAGCGGGGGGGCCCTACGAGCAGTACTTC. Its protein is CASSPGLAGGPYEQYF.

This clonotype was observed a single time. The V gene is TRBV7-6, the J gene TRBJ1-4; D might be TRBD1 (6 bases). V was cut by 2 bases and J by 6 bases, with 16 bases left in between. Germline CDR1 and CDR2: SGHVS and FNYEAQ. CDR3 length: 16 residues. DNA of the CDR3: TGTGCCAGCAGCTTATCCATGAGGAGGGGGTATGAAAAACTGTTTTTT. Protein: CASSLSMRRGYEKLFF.

This clonotype was seen only a few times. The J gene is TRBJ2-3, the V gene TRBV7-8; weak D call: TRBD2 (6 bases). Trimming left V 4 bases short and J 0 bases short, with 11 bases between. In germline, CDR1 is SGHVS, CDR2 FQNEAQ. The CDR3 loop spans 15 amino acids. Here the CDR3 DNA reads TGTGCCAGCAGCTCACCGGGACTGAGCACAGATACGCAGTATTTT. Translated, it gives CASSSPGLSTDTQYF.

This clonotype showed up just a few times. The rearrangement joins TRBV7-9 to TRBJ2-7; 7 bases are shared with TRBD1. CDR3 size: 16 residues. With 2 bases clipped from V and 0 bases from J, the junction kept 7 bases outside the gene matches. Germline CDR1 reads SEHNR; CDR2 reads FQNEAQ (reference sequence). CDR3 coding DNA: TGTGCCAGCAGCTTAAGTTCCGGGACAGTCTCCTACGAGCAGTACTTC. The encoded protein is CASSLSSGTVSYEQYF.

This chain uses TRBV4-1 with TRBJ1-1; D unresolved. Germline V gene sequence: CDR1 MGHRA, CDR2 YSYEKL. The CDR3 length is 14 residues. V was clipped by 0 bases and J by 6 bases, with 11 bases between them. CDR3 nucleotide sequence: TGCGCCAGCAGCCAAGATGCTCGTTTAGCTGAAGCTTTCTTT. Protein sequence: CASSQDARLAEAFF.

This sequence joins TRBV7-8 and TRBJ2-2; D possibly uses TRBD1 or TRBD2 (5 bases each). With 5 bases removed from V and 0 bases from J, the gap between germline ends came to 13 bases. The CDR3 covers 16 residues. Germline-derived CDR1 and CDR2 are SGHVS and FQNEAQ. The CDR3 nucleotides read TGTGCCAGCAGCCTCCCGGGGCCTGCGAACACCGGGGAGCTGTTTTTT. Encoded protein: CASSLPGPANTGELFF.

This sequence joins TRBV30 and TRBJ1-6; 9 bases line up with TRBD1. Germline CDR1 and CDR2: GTSNPN and SVGIG (reference sequence). V shed 3 bases and J 15 bases; nucleotides not matched to a gene: 12. The CDR3 sequence is 14 residues long. Written as DNA, the CDR3 is TGTGCCTGGAGCGCACAGGGGGCAATTCGGAACCTCCACTTT. It translates to CAWSAQGAIRNLHF.

This clonotype was picked up a small number of times. The rearrangement links TRBV30 to TRBJ1-2; 10 positions agree with TRBD1. CDR3 length: 14 residues. Germline trimming cut 3 bases from V and 3 bases from J; bases unmatched to any gene: 4. Germline values: CDR1 GTSNPN, CDR2 SVGIG (reference sequence). CDR3 region: CAWSPGQGYYGYTF. Written as DNA, the CDR3 is TGTGCCTGGAGCCCGGGACAGGGGTACTATGGCTACACCTTC.

This clonotype was counted only a few times. This chain joins TRBV7-6 and TRBJ2-5; D gene ambiguous. The ends were cut back, 8 bases at V and 1 base at J, with 8 bases in the middle. The V gene's germline CDR1 is SGHVS and CDR2 FNYEAQ. The CDR3 extends over 12 amino acids. CDR3 in amino acids: CASRMGQETQYF. In DNA form, the CDR3 reads TGTGCCAGCCGAATGGGCCAAGAGACCCAGTACTTC.

Many counts were recorded for this clonotype. This sequence joins TRBV20-1 and TRBJ2-3; 9 positions match TRBD2. The CDR3 loop spans 17 amino acids. Trimming removed 0 bases from V and 4 bases from J; junction bases left unmatched: 11. The germline gives CDR1 DFQATT, CDR2 SNEGSKA (reference sequence). The CDR3 DNA reads as TGCAGTGCTAGAGATCCGGACAGCGGGAGGATGTCAGATACGCAGTATTTT. This codes for CSARDPDSGRMSDTQYF.

This clonotype has only a few counts. V and J are TRBV4-1 and TRBJ2-5, with TRBD2 identical over 11 bases. The CDR3 extends over 16 amino acids. V dropped 0 bases and J dropped 5; count of bases not matched to a gene: 5. Germline V gene data show CDR1 as MGHRA and CDR2 as YSYEKL. In DNA, the CDR3 is TGCGCCAGCAGCCAAGATGAGACTAGCGGGGAGGAGACCCAGTACTTC. It specifies CASSQDETSGEETQYF.

This clonotype has a handful of counts. The V gene is TRBV19, the J gene TRBJ2-1, with TRBD2 as a possible D gene (6 bases). The ends were cut back, 1 base at V and 1 base at J, with 14 bases in the middle. Germline loops: CDR1 LNHDA, CDR2 SQIVND (reference sequence). The CDR3 totals 17 residues. DNA of the CDR3: TGTGCCAGTAGTATAGGGCAGGACTATCCTTCCTACAATGAGCAGTTCTTC. This codes for CASSIGQDYPSYNEQFF.

This clonotype has only a few counts. J is TRBJ1-5 and V is TRBV7-9, with a tentative D call TRBD1 (6 bases). The germline gives CDR1 SEHNR, CDR2 FQNEAQ (reference sequence). The V gene lost 6 bases and the J gene lost 5 bases, with 17 bases spanning the gap. This CDR3 spans 15 amino acids. The CDR3 is CASSLQGWEDQPQHF. The CDR3 coding sequence is TGTGCCAGCAGTCTACAGGGTTGGGAAGATCAGCCCCAGCATTTT.

There are a few counts of this clonotype. V usage is TRBV7-9 and J usage is TRBJ2-5; D may be TRBD2 (6 bases). Germline loops: CDR1 SEHNR, CDR2 FQNEAQ (reference sequence). V lost 3 bases and J 5 bases, leaving 13 bases between the germline ends. The CDR3 runs 14 residues. The chain's CDR3 is CASSLVGGLETQYF. For the CDR3, the DNA is TGTGCCAGCAGCTTGGTTGGGGGGTTGGAGACCCAGTACTTC.

The chain links TRBV2 to TRBJ1-6; 7 nucleotides align to TRBD1. This CDR3 spans 17 amino acids. Germline trimming cut 6 bases from V and 0 bases from J; bases unmatched to any gene: 8. CDR1 and CDR2 from the germline V gene are SNHLY and FYNNEI. This CDR3 is CASRVGGPSSYNSPLHF. As DNA, the CDR3 is TGTGCCAGCAGGGTAGGGGGCCCAAGCTCCTATAATTCACCCCTCCACTTT.

V and J are TRBV27 and TRBJ2-1; 9 bases are a match to TRBD2. Looked up from germline, CDR1 is MNHEY and CDR2 is SMNVEV (reference sequence). This CDR3 spans 16 amino acids. V lost 2 bases and J lost 7; bases outside the gene matches: 9. DNA of the CDR3: TGTGCCAGCAGTTTAGTAGGTAGCGGGAGACTAAATGAGCAGTTCTTC. This encodes CASSLVGSGRLNEQFF.

This clonotype was counted at least ten times. CDR3 loop: CASSLGQGNQPQHF. The DNA of the CDR3 is TGTGCCAGCAGCCTGGGCCAGGGCAATCAGCCCCAGCATTTT. J is TRBJ1-5 and V is TRBV7-8; D gene uncertain. Germline V gives CDR1 SGHVS, CDR2 FQNEAQ. This CDR3 contains 14 residues. Trimming left V 5 bases short and J 2 bases short, with 10 bases between.